These T cell receptor beta chains were read from a single sample in a study of blood T cells in healthy people across ages. TCRdb reprocessed the 5' RACE reads with MiXCR, giving one entry per CDR3 protein. The sample lists about 1.1 million distinct CDR3 sequences, around two fifths occurring once. Source material: blood. The receptor set was obtained from a man between 18 and 35 years old in good health. CDR3s leave out the opening cysteine and the closing phenylalanine or tryptophan.

>TRBV7-2|TRBJ1-1|12
ASSPQRTSSEAF
>TRBV4-3|TRBJ1-1|13
ASSQVGQGYTEAF
>TRBV29-1|TRBJ1-1|11
SAYPGMNTEAF
>TRBV4-2|TRBJ2-7|16
ASSQDRPSSLTLYEQY
>TRBV5-6|TRBJ2-5|12
ASNKEGHMETQY
>TRBV19|TRBJ1-2|12
ASHTSTGWYGCT
>TRBV2|TRBJ2-1|12
ASGPGLASDGQF
>TRBV18|TRBJ2-1|14
ASSPLGTGGGNEQF
>TRBV11-2|TRBJ2-3|13
ASSLDLGGGSTQY
>TRBV3-1|TRBJ1-1|13
ASSYFYKRGTEAF
>TRBV9|TRBJ1-2|12
ASSADNLNYGYT
>TRBV20-1|TRBJ2-1|14
SANQATRRSYNEQF
>TRBV27|TRBJ2-1|13
ASSKGQGPYNEQF
>TRBV9|TRBJ1-1|16
ASSVAPSVAGGGTEAF
>TRBV28|-|13
ASSYSGATTYEQY
>TRBV5-1|TRBJ2-1|12
ASSWDSIDNEQF
>TRBV20-1|TRBJ2-3|14
SARDIGLAGVDTQY
>TRBV15|TRBJ2-6|13
ATSTEPSGANVLT
>TRBV27|TRBJ2-6|13
ASSFMGTGANVLT
>TRBV11-2|TRBJ2-5|13
ASSRIPGTQETQY
>TRBV6-2/TRBV6-3|TRBJ2-3|14
ASTLKGTVHFDTQY
>TRBV10-3|TRBJ1-1|13
AISGDSIMNTEAF
>TRBV6-1|TRBJ1-1|12
ASSGSRLNTEAF
>TRBV11-2|TRBJ1-1|10
ASSLVQHEAF
>TRBV20-1|TRBJ1-5|12
SARVQTGEQPQH
>TRBV9|TRBJ2-1|16
ASSVVDRGVLSYNEQF
>TRBV9|TRBJ2-1|15
ASSVGGQRQTYNEQF
>TRBV4-2|TRBJ2-1|17
ASSQDWPSGELFYNEQF
>TRBV12-3/TRBV12-4|TRBJ2-3|12
ASSFFSSTDAQY
>TRBV4-3|TRBJ1-1|13
ASSQEAGKNTEAF
>TRBV3-1|TRBJ1-2|13
ASSHRGQVDYGYT
>TRBV2|TRBJ1-2|9
ASGRDYGYT